These 24 T cell receptor beta chains came from one sample sequenced in a study of shared clonotypes between healthy human individuals. Using immunoSEQ multiplex PCR, the repertoire was profiled, and TCRdb retains in-frame clones only, with some absent. The sample contains about 1.1 million clones, around 78% of which appear only once. Input material: memory CD4+ T cells from PBMCs. Specified subset: CD45RA-negative fraction. These receptors were collected from a man between 18 and 29 years old in good health. Some clones in this sample may be carry-over from other donors' samples.

The chain couples TRBV7-8 to TRBJ2-1; 11 bases map to TRBD2. V was clipped by 5 bases and J by 9 bases; unmatched bases: 6. CDR1 and CDR2 (germline): SGHVS, FQNEAQ. This CDR3 region has 14 residues. The CDR3 spells CASSNSGRDGEQFF. CDR3 bases: TGTGCCAGCAGCAATAGCGGGAGGGACGGTGAGCAGTTCTTC.

This clone was counted only a few times. This chain uses TRBV2 with TRBJ1-1; D is possibly TRBD1 (5 bases). Germline V gene sequence: CDR1 SNHLY, CDR2 FYNNEI. Trimming removed 2 bases from V and 3 bases from J, with 10 bases in between. The CDR3 has 14 residues. The CDR3 spells CASSETRVDTEAFF. DNA for the CDR3: TGTGCCAGCAGTGAAACCAGGGTGGACACTGAAGCTTTCTTT. Complete variable domain (other parts from reference TRBV2 and TRBJ1-1): EPEVTQTPSHQVTQMGQEVILRCVPISNHLYFYWYRQILGQKVEFLVSFYNNEISEKSEIFDDQFSVERPDGSNFTLKIRSTKLEDSAMYFCASSETRVDTEAFFGQGTRLTVV.

The chain combines TRBV19 with TRBJ1-1; D is undetermined. Per the germline V gene, CDR1 is LNHDA and CDR2 is SQIVND (reference sequence). The CDR3 is 14 residues long. Trimming stripped 7 bases from V and 0 bases from J, with 12 bases between. CDR3 residues: CASTDGGLNTEAFF. CDR3 bases: TGTGCCAGTACCGACGGTGGGCTGAACACTGAAGCTTTCTTT.

The chain employs TRBV6-1 and TRBJ2-5; 7 bases agree with TRBD2. Trimming removed 10 bases from V and 5 bases from J; junction bases left unmatched: 13. This CDR3 region has 14 residues. Looked up from germline, CDR1 is MNHNS and CDR2 is SASEGT. The CDR3 nucleotides read TGTGCCACTATCCCTGGCGGGAGACGCGAGACCCAGTACTTC. Amino acids: CATIPGGRRETQYF.

The chain uses TRBV9 and TRBJ1-4; TRBD1 is a possible D gene (6 bases). CDR1 is SGDLS, CDR2 YYNGEE, per germline. V gave up 0 bases and J gave up 7 bases, with 13 bases separating them. The CDR3 has 15 amino acids. The CDR3 DNA sequence: TGTGCCAGCAGCGTAGCTACCGGGGGCCTTGAAAAACTGTTTTTT. Translation: CASSVATGGLEKLFF.

The gene calls are TRBV4-2 and TRBJ1-1; D is ambiguous. The germline gives CDR1 LGHNA, CDR2 YNFKEQ. V was clipped by 5 bases and J by 6 bases, with 13 bases between them. This CDR3 spans 13 amino acids. The CDR3 DNA sequence: TGTGCCAGCAGCGCCAACAGCAGGCCTGAAGCTTTCTTT. This gives the protein CASSANSRPEAFF.

V usage is TRBV11-3 and J usage is TRBJ2-3; no firm D call. This CDR3 comprises 12 residues. Looked up from germline, CDR1 is SGHNT and CDR2 is YENEEA. V gave up 6 bases and J gave up 5 bases, with 9 bases separating them. CDR3 in DNA: TGTGCCAGCAGTGTCGACCGAGATACGCAGTATTTT. Amino acid sequence: CASSVDRDTQYF.

This clone came up once. The chain has TRBV2 and TRBJ2-5; TRBD1 is a possible D gene (6 bases). The germline V gene encodes CDR1 SNHLY and CDR2 FYNNEI. The length of the CDR3 is 14 residues. Trimming took 2 bases from V and 7 from J, leaving 14 bases between them. As DNA, the CDR3 is TGTGCCAGCAGTGAATGGGACACTCGGGGGACCCAGTACTTC. Amino acid sequence: CASSEWDTRGTQYF.

The gene calls are TRBV19 and TRBJ2-5; no firm D call. Germline V gives CDR1 LNHDA, CDR2 SQIVND (reference sequence). V was shortened by 4 bases and J by 5 bases, with 8 bases between the two germline ends. There are 12 residues in the CDR3. CDR3 sequence reads: CASSNPRETQYF. The CDR3, as DNA: TGTGCCAGTAGTAATCCAAGGGAGACCCAGTACTTC. The complete variable domain, with remaining parts taken from reference TRBV19 and TRBJ2-5, reads DGGITQSPKYLFRKEGQNVTLSCEQNLNHDAMYWYRQDPGQGLRLIYYSQIVNDFQKGDIAEGYSVSREKKESFPLTVTSAQKNPTAFYLCASSNPRETQYFGPGTRLLVL.

This chain connects TRBV28 to TRBJ2-3; 12 nucleotides align to TRBD1. Germline loops: CDR1 MDHEN, CDR2 SYDVKM. V gave up 6 bases and J gave up 5 bases; unmatched junction bases: 9. The length of the CDR3 is 16 residues. CDR3 loop: CASSLPGQGAGDTQYF. For the CDR3, the DNA is TGTGCCAGCAGCTTACCGGGACAGGGGGCGGGAGATACGCAGTATTTT.

The gene calls are TRBV28 and TRBJ2-1; 10 positions match TRBD2. Germline values: CDR1 MDHEN, CDR2 SYDVKM. V lost 6 bases, J lost 10 bases, and 12 bases stayed unmatched. This CDR3 contains 15 residues. In nucleotides, the CDR3 is TGTGCCAGCAGCCCAGGGGCTAGCGGGAGTTGGGAGCAGTTCTTC. This codes for CASSPGASGSWEQFF.

This clone appeared many times. This sequence joins TRBV6-5 and TRBJ1-1; 11 bases line up with TRBD1. This CDR3 region has 15 residues. Germline CDR1 and CDR2: MNHEY and SVGAGI. The V and J ends lost 2 bases and 10 bases, in that order; junction bases with no gene match: 9. The CDR3 is CASSYARLGQGGAFF. The CDR3 DNA sequence: TGTGCCAGCAGTTACGCTCGGCTGGGACAGGGGGGAGCTTTCTTT.

In the case of this clone: Distinct nucleotide sequences in the sample also encode this CDR3. The chain recombines TRBV4-1 with TRBJ1-4; weak D call: TRBD1 (5 bases). Trimming stripped 0 bases from V and 8 bases from J, with 13 bases between. CDR3 length: 15 residues. CDR1 MGHRA and CDR2 YSYEKL come from the germline V gene. The CDR3: CASSQEGLPGEKLFF. The CDR3 DNA follows: TGCGCCAGCAGCCAAGAAGGTTTGCCAGGGGAAAAACTGTTTTTT.

The chain couples TRBV6-1 to TRBJ2-7; unclear D gene. The CDR3 extends over 16 amino acids. The germline V gene encodes CDR1 MNHNS and CDR2 SASEGT. V was pared by 2 bases and J by 0 bases, with 14 bases between. Written as DNA, the CDR3 is TGTGCCAGCAGTGAATGGGCCGCTCTAACCTCCTACGAGCAGTACTTC. Residues: CASSEWAALTSYEQYF.

The V gene is TRBV7-3, the J gene TRBJ2-6, with 7 bases lining up with TRBD1. Germline CDR1 reads SGHTA; CDR2 reads FQGTGA. The CDR3 extends over 15 amino acids. V lost 5 bases to trimming and J lost 2 bases; unmatched junction nucleotides: 3. Here the CDR3 reads CASSKGTAGANVLTF. For the CDR3, the DNA is TGTGCCAGCAGCAAAGGGACAGCTGGGGCCAACGTCCTGACTTTC.

The chain employs TRBV5-1 and TRBJ2-1, with 7 bases aligning to TRBD2. This CDR3 is built from 14 residues. V lost 7 bases to trimming and J lost 5 bases; unmatched junction nucleotides: 9. Per the germline V gene, CDR1 is SGHRS and CDR2 is YFSETQ. In DNA, the CDR3 is TGCGCCAGCGGCCAGCGGGGACGCGACAATGAGCAGTTCTTC. Its protein product is CASGQRGRDNEQFF. Full variable domain (outside the CDR3, taken from reference TRBV5-1 and TRBJ2-1): KAGVTQTPRYLIKTRGQQVTLSCSPISGHRSVSWYQQTPGQGLQFLFEYFSETQRNKGNFPGRFSGRQFSNSRSEMNVSTLELGDSALYLCASGQRGRDNEQFFGPGTRLTVL.

The chain combines TRBV6-6 with TRBJ2-7; weak D call: TRBD1 (5 bases). CDR1 is MNHNY and CDR2 is SVGAGI in the germline V gene (reference sequence). The CDR3 sequence is 15 residues long. Between the trimmed V and J ends, which lost 5 bases and 3 bases, there was a span of 17 bases. The CDR3 coding sequence is TGTGCCAGCAGTCCATACTTCGACAGTCACTACGAGCAGTACTTC. Translation: CASSPYFDSHYEQYF.

The J gene is TRBJ2-1, the V gene TRBV7-9, with 11 bases lining up with TRBD1. Trimming cost V 3 bases and J 7 bases; bases outside gene matches: 8. CDR3 length: 16 amino acids. Germline CDR1 and CDR2: SEHNR and FQNEAQ (reference sequence). The CDR3 DNA reads as TGTGCCAGCAGCTTCATGGACAGGGGGCGCTTGAATGAGCAGTTCTTC. This translates into CASSFMDRGRLNEQFF.

The genes are TRBV7-3 and TRBJ2-1; D is uncertain. Germline CDR1 and CDR2: SGHTA and FQGTGA. V was pared by 4 bases and J by 2 bases, with 9 bases between. CDR3 length equals 14 residues. For the CDR3, the DNA is TGTGCCAGCAGCTCGGCGAGCCCCTACAATGAGCAGTTCTTC. Translating it yields CASSSASPYNEQFF.

The chain recombines TRBV19 with TRBJ2-7; TRBD1 aligns across 11 bases. The CDR3 is 13 residues long. The trim removed 6 bases at V and 6 bases at J, leaving 4 bases unmatched. CDR1 is LNHDA, CDR2 SQIVND, per germline (reference sequence). The CDR3 nucleotides read TGTGCCAGTAGCCGGACAGGGGGCATCGAGCAGTACTTC. Its translation is CASSRTGGIEQYF.

The chain has TRBV19 and TRBJ2-1; 8 nucleotides agree with TRBD1. The V segment lost 10 bases and the J segment 3 bases; nucleotides outside the gene matches: 8. CDR1 and CDR2 from the germline V gene are LNHDA and SQIVND (reference sequence). The CDR3 has 14 amino acids. The CDR3 nucleotides are TGTGCCACTGCCCGGGACAGGTACTACAATGAGCAGTTCTTC. Protein product: CATARDRYYNEQFF.

This clone appeared a single time. The rearrangement joins TRBV10-3 to TRBJ2-5; D gene unclear. Trimming shortened V by 4 bases and J by 1 base, and 10 bases separated the two germline ends. CDR3 size: 14 residues. From germline, CDR1 is ENHRY and CDR2 SYGVKD. The CDR3 coding sequence is TGTGCCATCAGTGCGGCGCAGGCCCAAGAGACCCAGTACTTC. Translating it yields CAISAAQAQETQYF.

This rearrangement joins TRBV14 to TRBJ2-2; TRBD1 matches at 9 bases. With V trimmed by 4 bases and J by 1 base, 4 bases remained unmatched. The germline V gene has CDR1 SGHDN and CDR2 FVKESK. The length of the CDR3 is 16 residues. CDR3: CASSPGTGRNTGELFF. In DNA, the CDR3 is TGTGCCAGCAGCCCAGGGACAGGGAGGAACACCGGGGAGCTGTTTTTT.

The chain combines TRBV7-2 with TRBJ1-1, with 7 nucleotides matching TRBD1. This CDR3 contains 14 residues. V was clipped by 4 bases and J by 8 bases; unmatched bases: 10. Germline values: CDR1 SGHTA, CDR2 FQGNSA. DNA for the CDR3: TGTGCCAGCAGCTCGACAGGGCTGAAGGGCGAAGCTTTCTTT. This encodes CASSSTGLKGEAFF.